A single sample is the source of the 19 T cell receptor beta chains below, sequenced in a study of graft-versus-host responses after intestinal transplantation (dated by TCRdb to the early 2020s). Libraries were made using the immunoSEQ multiplex PCR assay. Here the immuneACCESS table is served through TCRdb, limited to in-frame sequences with V and J called. Missing clones are a known gap in these copies; in checked studies unresolved V genes cover under half, and the rest lacks a known reason. The sample table shows tens of thousands of clones, and approximately 89% are seen once. In total, the top ten clones hold more than 2.5% of the sample. The source was PBMCs, collected about 120 days after intestinal transplantation. Receptors originate from a human patient who received an intestinal transplant, so some T cells may come from the graft donor.

This clone appeared once. The junction departs from the called germline gene at one end, perhaps through a read error. The chain carries TRBV7-7 and TRBJ1-5; D is unresolved. Germline loops: CDR1 SSHAT, CDR2 FNYEAQ (reference sequence). The CDR3 runs to 18 residues. CDR3 region: CASSRLGGVTPIRPPQHF. The DNA of the CDR3 is TGTGCTAGCAGCCGATTAGGTGGTGTGACCCCGATCCGACCGCCCCAGCATTTT. Full variable domain (outside the CDR3, taken from reference TRBV7-7 and TRBJ1-5): GAGVSQSPRYKVTKRGQDVTLRCDPISSHATLYWYQQALGQGPEFLTYFNYEAQPDKSGLPSDRFSAERPEGSISTLTIQRTEQRDSAMYRCASSRLGGVTPIRPPQHFGDGTRLSIL.

This chain links TRBV5-1 with TRBJ2-2; TRBD2 matches 15 bases. Per germline, CDR1 SGHRS and CDR2 YFSETQ. This CDR3 has 17 residues. With V trimmed by 0 bases and J by 4 bases, 1 base remained unmatched. CDR3 DNA sequence: TGCGCCAGCAGCTTGGAGGGACTAGCGGGAGGCACCGGGGAGCTGTTTTTT. Protein product: CASSLEGLAGGTGELFF.

The chain recombines TRBV7-8 with TRBJ2-7; TRBD2 matches at 8 bases. Germline CDR1 and CDR2: SGHVS and FQNEAQ. The ends lost 0 bases at V and 4 bases at J; junction bases unmatched: 5. CDR3 length equals 15 residues. Here the CDR3 reads CASSLAAAGGYEQYF. CDR3 sequence (DNA): TGTGCCAGCAGCTTAGCGGCGGCGGGAGGATACGAGCAGTACTTC.

The chain employs TRBV28 and TRBJ2-3; 9 bases are a match to TRBD2. V was pared by 6 bases and J by 5 bases, with 12 bases of the junction left unmatched. The germline CDR1 and CDR2 sequences are MDHEN and SYDVKM. The length of the CDR3 is 16 residues. DNA of the CDR3: TGTGCCAGCAGCGGCCCTAGCGGGGATGGTAGAGATACGCAGTATTTT. Translated, it gives CASSGPSGDGRDTQYF.

The chain couples TRBV7-2 to TRBJ1-1, with 9 nucleotides matching TRBD1. CDR3 size: 15 residues. In germline, CDR1 is SGHTA, CDR2 FQGNSA. The trim removed 5 bases at V and 5 bases at J, leaving 9 bases unmatched. As DNA, the CDR3 is TGTGCCAGCAGCCTAGTGACAGGGGGGTGGACTGAAGCTTTCTTT. Protein sequence: CASSLVTGGWTEAFF. Full variable domain (rest looked up from reference TRBV7-2 and TRBJ1-1): GAGVSQSPSNKVTEKGKDVELRCDPISGHTALYWYRQSLGQGLEFLIYFQGNSAPDKSGLPSDRFSAERTGGSVSTLTIQRTQQEDSAVYLCASSLVTGGWTEAFFGQGTRLTVV.

The chain uses TRBV5-1 and TRBJ2-1, with 12 bases lining up with TRBD2. The CDR3 has 15 residues. With 3 bases clipped from V and 9 bases from J, the junction kept 7 bases outside the gene matches. Germline CDR1 reads SGHRS; CDR2 reads YFSETQ. The CDR3 loop is CASSYRLAGDGEQFF. CDR3 DNA sequence: TGCGCCAGCAGCTACAGACTAGCGGGAGACGGTGAGCAGTTCTTC.

The J gene is TRBJ1-5, the V gene TRBV4-2; weak D call: TRBD1 (6 bases). This CDR3 contains 17 residues. The V end was cut by 1 base, the J end by 1 base, with 14 bases between. Germline assignment: CDR1 LGHNA and CDR2 YNFKEQ. The CDR3 DNA sequence: TGTGCCAGCAGCCAAGCCCCACAGGGTGTGAGCAATCAGCCCCAGCATTTT. Protein product: CASSQAPQGVSNQPQHF.

The rearrangement joins TRBV14 to TRBJ2-1; D uncertain. Looked up from germline, CDR1 is SGHDN and CDR2 is FVKESK. The CDR3 is 13 amino acids. The ends were cut back, 7 bases at V and 7 bases at J, with 14 bases in the middle. In DNA form, the CDR3 reads TGTGCCAGCATGGGTTGGGATAGGAATGAGCAGTTCTTC. Its protein is CASMGWDRNEQFF.

This clone was seen once. The chain carries TRBV7-2 and TRBJ1-1; D is unclear. Germline values: CDR1 SGHTA, CDR2 FQGNSA. This CDR3 has 14 amino acids. V was shortened by 5 bases and J by 10 bases, with 20 bases between the two germline ends. The CDR3 sequence is CASSPRWSGDGAFF. The CDR3 nucleotides are TGTGCCAGCAGCCCCAGGTGGTCAGGAGATGGAGCTTTCTTT. The full variable domain, completed using reference TRBV7-2 and TRBJ1-1, is GAGVSQSPSNKVTEKGKDVELRCDPISGHTALYWYRQSLGQGLEFLIYFQGNSAPDKSGLPSDRFSAERTGGSVSTLTIQRTQQEDSAVYLCASSPRWSGDGAFFGQGTRLTVV.

The rearrangement joins TRBV15 to TRBJ1-5; D perhaps matches TRBD1 (6 bases). Germline CDR1 is LNHNV and CDR2 is YYDKDF (reference sequence). Trimming removed 0 bases from V and 4 bases from J, with 16 bases in between. The length of the CDR3 is 17 residues. The CDR3 sequence is CATSRDHAGVSNQPQHF. The CDR3 DNA sequence: TGTGCCACCAGCAGAGATCATGCAGGGGTCAGTAATCAGCCCCAGCATTTT.

This chain joins TRBV7-9 and TRBJ2-5, with D tentatively TRBD2 (6 bases). Trimming stripped 3 bases from V and 2 bases from J, with 13 bases between. The CDR3 is 15 amino acids. Germline loops: CDR1 SEHNR, CDR2 FQNEAQ (reference sequence). The CDR3 sequence is CASSLWVSGQETQYF. The CDR3 coding sequence is TGTGCCAGCAGCTTGTGGGTTAGCGGACAAGAGACCCAGTACTTC.

J is TRBJ2-3 and V is TRBV5-5; TRBD1 aligns across 7 bases. V lost 0 bases to trimming and J lost 1 base; unmatched junction nucleotides: 2. The CDR3 loop spans 15 amino acids. CDR1 is SGHKS and CDR2 is YYEKEE in the germline V gene (reference sequence). The CDR3 region is CASSLEGAGTDTQYF. DNA of the CDR3: TGTGCCAGCAGCTTGGAGGGGGCCGGCACAGATACGCAGTATTTT.

The rearrangement uses TRBV5-6 and TRBJ2-7, with TRBD2 as a possible D gene (5 bases). The CDR3 sequence is 13 residues long. Germline values: CDR1 SGHDT, CDR2 YYEEEE. Trimming took 4 bases from V and 6 from J, leaving 14 bases between them. The DNA of the CDR3 is TGTGCCAGCAGCCCCACGGCGGGTGCCGAGCAGTACTTC. Protein product: CASSPTAGAEQYF.

The J gene is TRBJ2-1, the V gene TRBV19, with D hard to call. V gave up 6 bases and J gave up 9 bases, with 12 bases separating them. CDR1 and CDR2 from the germline V gene are LNHDA and SQIVND (reference sequence). The CDR3 covers 12 residues. The CDR3 bases are TGTGCCAGTAGATTCTGGACGGGTGAGCAGTTCTTC. Translation gives CASRFWTGEQFF.

V gene TRBV6-5 combines with J gene TRBJ2-1; TRBD1 agrees at 7 bases. Germline V gene sequence: CDR1 MNHEY, CDR2 SVGAGI. This CDR3 has 14 residues. Losses at the gene ends were 8 bases for V and 6 bases for J; bases not matched to a gene: 10. CDR3 in DNA: TGTGCCAGCGGACGCGACAGGGATCCCAATGAGCAGTTCTTC. Protein product: CASGRDRDPNEQFF.

This clone was seen a single time. The rearrangement uses TRBV15 and TRBJ1-6; perhaps TRBD1 as D (6 bases). The CDR3 sequence is 13 residues long. Germline V lookup: CDR1 LNHNV, CDR2 YYDKDF (reference sequence). V was pared by 8 bases and J by 2 bases, with 7 bases between. This CDR3 is CATAGAYNSPLHF. The CDR3 coding sequence is TGTGCCACCGCAGGGGCCTATAATTCACCCCTCCACTTT.

This clone was detected once. The chain recombines TRBV9 with TRBJ2-7; D is ambiguous. This CDR3 has 15 amino acids. Trimming removed 0 bases from V and 2 bases from J, with 12 bases in between. Germline values: CDR1 SGDLS, CDR2 YYNGEE. The CDR3 reads CASSVAASGAYEQYF. As DNA, the CDR3 is TGTGCCAGCAGCGTAGCAGCAAGTGGGGCCTACGAGCAGTACTTC.

The chain couples TRBV5-1 to TRBJ2-1; 9 bases align to TRBD2. This CDR3 is 17 amino acids long. V shed 0 bases, J shed 8 bases, and the junction held 12 bases outside the gene matches. Germline CDR1 and CDR2: SGHRS and YFSETQ. CDR3 DNA: TGCGCCAGCAGCTTGGGAATAGCGGGAGCGTCCTGGGATGAGCAGTTCTTC. Translated, it gives CASSLGIAGASWDEQFF.

The chain is built from TRBV11-3 and TRBJ1-3; perhaps TRBD1 as D (5 bases). The CDR3 has 20 amino acids. Per germline, CDR1 SGHNT and CDR2 YENEEA. V was clipped by 0 bases and J by 0 bases, with 21 bases between them. CDR3 nucleotide sequence: TGTGCCAGCAGCTTAGATTGCCCCCTTTCCAGGGTAACCTCTGGAAACACCATATATTTT. Its protein product is CASSLDCPLSRVTSGNTIYF.